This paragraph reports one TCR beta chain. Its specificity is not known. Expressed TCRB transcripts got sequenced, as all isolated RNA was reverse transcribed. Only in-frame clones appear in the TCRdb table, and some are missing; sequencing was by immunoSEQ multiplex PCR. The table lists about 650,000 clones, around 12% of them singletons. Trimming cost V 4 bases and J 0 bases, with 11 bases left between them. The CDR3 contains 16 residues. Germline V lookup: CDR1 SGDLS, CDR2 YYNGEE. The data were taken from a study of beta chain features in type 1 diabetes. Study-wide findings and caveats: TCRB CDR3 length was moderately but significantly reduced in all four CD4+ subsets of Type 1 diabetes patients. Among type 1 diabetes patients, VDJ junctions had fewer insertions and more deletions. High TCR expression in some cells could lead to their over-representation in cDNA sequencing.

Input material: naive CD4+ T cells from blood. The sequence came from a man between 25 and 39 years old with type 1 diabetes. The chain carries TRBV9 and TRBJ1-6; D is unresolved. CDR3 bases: TGTGCCAGCAGCCCGAGGATGAGCTCCTATAATTCACCCCTCCACTTT. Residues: CASSPRMSSYNSPLHF.